This T cell receptor (beta chain) was sequenced during a study of shared clonotypes between healthy human individuals. Findings and caveats of the study: What rarefaction showed was incomplete sorted-subset sequencing despite large depth. Of the naive CD4 clonotypes, about 5% were shared across a few donors.

Remarks on this clone: As yet, its antigen is unknown.

The naive CD8 subset, CD45RO-negative cells positively selected for CCR7, excluded terminally differentiated effector memory CD45RA+ cells. This CDR3 is built from 16 residues. Germline CDR1 and CDR2: MGHDK and SYGVNS. V shed 5 bases, J shed 3 bases, and the junction held 7 bases outside the gene matches. Deep was the level used in running the assay. Original methodology: Sequence data from immunoSEQ were junction-only and lacked quality scores; consequently, filtering differed. The table came from immunoSEQ multiplex PCR; TCRdb's copy has only in-frame clones and leaves some out. V, J and clone size reflect that table, while D and trimming were determined from the DNA. The table has about 2 million clones, about 95% seen once.

Sequencing was carried out using naive CD8+ T cells sorted from blood. The chain is built from TRBV25-1 and TRBJ2-3, with 11 bases fitting TRBD1. This clonotype was obtained from a man aged 18 to 29 in good health. This chain's CDR3 is CASSPRDRGNTDTQYF. The CDR3 DNA is TGTGCCAGCAGTCCCAGGGACAGGGGGAATACAGATACGCAGTATTTT.